This T cell receptor (beta chain) was captured by sequencing in a study of blood T cell repertoires in COVID-19. From germline, CDR1 is SGHRS and CDR2 YFSETQ. The V and J ends lost 1 base and 4 bases, in that order; junction bases with no gene match: 5. The CDR3 length is 14 residues. TCRdb's table, derived via immunoSEQ multiplex PCR, lists solely in-frame clones and lacks some. The sample contains roughly 140,000 clones, roughly four fifths of which appear only once. This receptor was taken from a woman aged 18 to 35 who had been exposed to COVID-19. The chain carries TRBV5-1 and TRBJ2-7, with TRBD1 identical over 7 bases. The sequenced sample was PBMCs or T cells enriched from blood (not recorded which). The CDR3 DNA is TGCGCCAGCAGCTTGATAGGGGGCGGGTACGAGCAGTACTTC. This sequence encodes CASSLIGGGYEQYF.